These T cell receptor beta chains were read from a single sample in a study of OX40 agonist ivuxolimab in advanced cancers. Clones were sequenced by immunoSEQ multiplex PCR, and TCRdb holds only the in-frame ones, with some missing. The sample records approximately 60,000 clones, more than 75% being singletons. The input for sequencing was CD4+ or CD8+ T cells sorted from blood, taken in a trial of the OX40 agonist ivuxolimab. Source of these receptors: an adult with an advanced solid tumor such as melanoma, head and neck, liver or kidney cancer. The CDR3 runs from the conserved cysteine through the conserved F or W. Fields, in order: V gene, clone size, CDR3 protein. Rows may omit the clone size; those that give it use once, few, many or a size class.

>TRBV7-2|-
CASSLDRVQETQYF
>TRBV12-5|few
CASGLLRGSRANYGYTF
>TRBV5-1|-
CASSLGRSGANVLTF
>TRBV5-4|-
CASSPAGRNSPLHF
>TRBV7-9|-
CASSLRGAEETQYF
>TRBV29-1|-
CSVDRPGNEQFF
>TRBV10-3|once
CAISRTGEATEAFF
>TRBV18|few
CASSPGGIGQPQHF
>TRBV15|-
CATSLGRDSNNEQFF
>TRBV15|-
CATSRETGFYGYTF
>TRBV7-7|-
CASSPGTLPTQYF
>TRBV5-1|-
CASSPYRVGYEQYF
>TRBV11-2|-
CASSPRQVDSGANVLTF
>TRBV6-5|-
CASSLGLARDTQYF
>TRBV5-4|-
CASSLGLGPRNTGELFF
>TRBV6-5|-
CASRMSDRATGELFF
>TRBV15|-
CATSRDRVRNNEQFF
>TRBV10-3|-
CAISESADTQYF
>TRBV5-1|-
CASSEQGASEQYF
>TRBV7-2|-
CASSLLNRGGEQYF
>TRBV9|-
CASSVGTQVIETQYF
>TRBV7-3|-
CASSLDRGPGEQYF
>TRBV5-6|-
CASSPDRGLLGTEAFF
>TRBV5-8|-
CASSFGTVRETQYF
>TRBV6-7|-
CASSLKYGTSDGYTF
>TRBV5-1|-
CASREGSFSGNTIYF
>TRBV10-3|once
CAIGTGTGGDAGELFF
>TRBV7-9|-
CASSLALAGQETQYF
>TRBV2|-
CASSLGRSDSPLHF
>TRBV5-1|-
CASSLISSYEQYF
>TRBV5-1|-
CASSFGGPNTGELFF
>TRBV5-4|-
CASSLGGVGTYEQYF
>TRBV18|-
CASSANRGQTEAFF
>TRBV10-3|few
CAIRGQFHGTEAFF
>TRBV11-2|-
CASSIDRHSGNTIYF
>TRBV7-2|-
CASSLTSLAKNIQYF
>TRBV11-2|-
CASSLRGDIPREAFF
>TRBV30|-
CAWSEGDFNYGYTF
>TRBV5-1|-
CASSLEGGAVTGELFF
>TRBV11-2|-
CASSDLYRGGNSPLHF
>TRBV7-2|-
CASSLTLLDSQYF
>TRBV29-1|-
CSAIGQGGYTQYF
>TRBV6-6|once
CASTPGGGTNTGELFF
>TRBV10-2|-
CASSPEPRYNEQFF
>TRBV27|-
CASSLPRLAGAYNEQFF
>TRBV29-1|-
CSVGVGGAGANVLTF